This T cell receptor beta chain was profiled in a study of blood T cell repertoires in COVID-19. The ends were cut back, 4 bases at V and 0 bases at J, with 10 bases in the middle. The CDR3 is made up of 15 amino acids. From germline, CDR1 is MNHEY and CDR2 SMNVEV (reference sequence). Libraries were prepared by immunoSEQ multiplex PCR; TCRdb keeps only in-frame clonotypes and omits some of them. This table has 230,000 or so clones, more than 80% appearing once. V gene TRBV27 combines with J gene TRBJ2-1; a possible D gene is TRBD2 (5 bases). Sequenced: peripheral blood. The source of this sequence is a woman at least 80 years old with COVID-19, enrolled during active disease. The CDR3 DNA reads as TGTGCCAGCAGTTACGGACTTAGCTCCTACAATGAGCAGTTCTTC. Its protein product is CASSYGLSSYNEQFF.